This T cell receptor (beta chain) was retrieved from a study of blood T cell repertoires in COVID-19. Study details: Some COVID-19 samples were acute and others convalescent; all came from the United States, Italy and Spain. In each case, the material was cDNA or gDNA derived from T cells, B-cell-depleted T cells, or PBMCs.

Looked up from germline, CDR1 is SNHLY and CDR2 is FYNNEI. The J segment lost 5 bases and the V segment lost 3 bases, leaving 6 bases of the junction unmatched. The CDR3 runs to 15 residues. Method: immunoSEQ multiplex PCR; TCRdb's copy keeps in-frame clones and lacks some. The sample gives approximately 50,000 clones, about nine tenths of which show up once; under 6.5% is in the top ten. Material for sequencing was peripheral blood. The TCR was taken from a man between 65 and 79 years old with acute or convalescent COVID-19. The chain employs TRBV2 and TRBJ1-4; 7 bases fit TRBD1. The DNA for the CDR3 is TGTGCCAGCAGTGAGACAGGGAGATTCAATGAAAAACTGTTTTTT. Protein product: CASSETGRFNEKLFF.